The present TCR beta chain was sequenced within a study of T cell responses to AZD1222 COVID-19 vaccine. A word on this clone: Its antigen remains unknown.

Study conclusions and caveats: A reported finding is that nearly half of spike-specific TCRs target unmutated variant regions. Donors were chiefly white British, with a greater number of females, and clonal diversity was perhaps underestimated. Scientists sampled the repertoires only once the peak T cell response had passed.

V shed 7 bases and J 2 bases; nucleotides not matched to a gene: 6. Germline V lookup: CDR1 MDHEN, CDR2 SYDVKM. The CDR3 consists of 14 residues. Sequenced by immunoSEQ multiplex PCR; TCRdb stores in-frame clones only, minus some. This table has over 90,000 clones, approximately 88% appearing once. The source is an adult in good health. The source material was peripheral blood, sampled on day 0 of AZD1222 vaccination. J is TRBJ1-2 and V is TRBV28; the match to TRBD1 covers 8 bases. CDR3 region: CASTKTGANYGYTF. CDR3 sequence (DNA): TGTGCCAGCACTAAGACAGGGGCCAACTATGGCTACACCTTC.